This T cell receptor beta chain is drawn from a study of cytomegalovirus exposure and HLA in healthy donors. V lost 0 bases to trimming and J lost 3 bases, with 5 bases between them. Germline V gene data show CDR1 as MNHEY and CDR2 as SVGAGI. This CDR3 has 14 residues. PCR employed 60 Vbeta and 13 Jbeta primers. TCRdb keeps only in-frame clones here, not all; method: immunoSEQ multiplex PCR. The repertoire has some 120,000 clones, 70% to 75% of them found once; the top ten carry around 1.6%. The chain has TRBV6-5 and TRBJ2-2; maybe TRBD1 (5 bases). The sequence was collected from a woman under 30 in good health and CMV-seronegative. Sequenced material: PBMCs. CDR3 sequence reads: CASSYSRDTGELFF. DNA of the CDR3: TGTGCCAGCAGTTACTCCAGGGACACCGGGGAGCTGTTTTTT.